This T cell receptor beta chain was captured in a study of identical twins. Study-level findings and limits: Partial confounding of zero-insertion analyses by invariant MAIT and iNKT cells was possible. Within monozygotic twins, out-of-frame TCR alpha sharing was underestimated by the models.

All donors were healthy Caucasians. Of note for this clonotype: Its antigen remains unidentified.

Trimming at V came to 3 bases and at J to 0 bases, leaving 10 bases not matched to a gene. This CDR3 region has 17 residues. In germline, CDR1 is SGHAT, CDR2 FQNNGV. In TCRdb, the 5' RACE reads were re-called with MiXCR into one record per CDR3 protein. The sample shows some 240,000 distinct CDR3 sequences, over 9.5% of them seen only once. The sequenced sample was memory T cells sorted from blood. This TCR was recovered from a man between 45 and 60 years old in good health. This chain joins TRBV11-2 and TRBJ2-7; 8 bases line up with TRBD1. CDR3 region: CASSLSLSGQGSYEQYF. For the CDR3, the DNA is TGTGCCAGCAGCTTGAGTCTTTCCGGACAGGGCTCCTACGAGCAGTACTTC.